Presented here are 25 T cell receptor beta chains from one specimen sequenced in a study of blood T cell repertoires in COVID-19. Method: immunoSEQ multiplex PCR; TCRdb's copy keeps in-frame clones and lacks some. The table records some 160,000 clones, roughly 84% of them present only once. What was sequenced was peripheral blood. These receptors originate from a human donor in a cohort sampled during active COVID-19.

The rearrangement joins TRBV19 to TRBJ2-7; no reliable D call. Per the germline V gene, CDR1 is LNHDA and CDR2 is SQIVND (reference sequence). V was cut by 5 bases and J by 0 bases, with 14 bases left in between. The CDR3 loop spans 15 amino acids. The CDR3 sequence: CASSSRWASSYEQYF. The CDR3 bases are TGTGCCAGTAGTTCTCGCTGGGCCAGCTCCTACGAGCAGTACTTC.

The rearrangement links TRBV6-2 or TRBV6-3 to TRBJ1-1, with D possibly matching TRBD1 (5 bases). The V and J ends lost 2 bases and 4 bases respectively, with 17 bases between them. Germline lookup yields CDR1 MNHEY and CDR2 SVGEGT. This CDR3 region has 16 residues. The CDR3 loop reads CASSYRRGGVSTEAFF. The CDR3 DNA reads as TGTGCCAGCAGTTACCGGCGGGGAGGGGTATCCACTGAAGCTTTCTTT.

As to this clone: Other DNA sequences in the same sample also yield this CDR3. The rearrangement joins TRBV9 to TRBJ1-1; D is undetermined. The CDR3 is made up of 13 amino acids. Germline V gene lookup returns CDR1 SGDLS and CDR2 YYNGEE. With 3 bases removed from V and 0 bases from J, the gap between germline ends came to 6 bases. The CDR3 here is CASSGQLNTEAFF. The CDR3 DNA follows: TGTGCCAGCAGCGGGCAGTTGAACACTGAAGCTTTCTTT.

The chain links TRBV10-3 to TRBJ1-1; D gene uncertain. The V gene lost 2 bases and the J gene lost 7 bases, with 5 bases spanning the gap. The germline V gene encodes CDR1 ENHRY and CDR2 SYGVKD. The CDR3 contains 11 residues. The CDR3 is CAISETSEAFF. For the CDR3, the DNA is TGTGCCATCAGTGAGACAAGTGAAGCTTTCTTT.

This clone has a handful of counts. V usage is TRBV5-1 and J usage is TRBJ2-3; no clear D. The CDR3 covers 12 residues. Per the germline V gene, CDR1 is SGHRS and CDR2 is YFSETQ. Trimming pared 4 bases from V and 4 bases from J, leaving 7 bases between. CDR3 sequence reads: CASSPPADTQYF. CDR3 DNA sequence: TGCGCCAGCAGCCCGCCGGCAGATACGCAGTATTTT.

This chain joins TRBV7-2 and TRBJ2-2; the D gene is possibly TRBD2 (5 bases). The CDR3 extends over 14 amino acids. Germline V gene sequence: CDR1 SGHTA, CDR2 FQGNSA. V shed 6 bases and J shed 4 bases, with 12 bases lying between them. The CDR3: CASRLGLATGELFF. In DNA, the CDR3 is TGTGCCAGCAGGCTAGGGCTAGCCACCGGGGAGCTGTTTTTT.

The V call is TRBV5-1, the J call TRBJ1-1, with D possibly being TRBD1 (6 bases). V lost 4 bases, J lost 1 base, and 14 bases lay in between. CDR1 is SGHRS and CDR2 is YFSETQ in the germline V gene. The CDR3 sequence is 15 residues long. The CDR3 sequence: CASSPGGASNTEAFF. The DNA for the CDR3 is TGCGCCAGCAGCCCGGGGGGGGCTTCGAACACTGAAGCTTTCTTT. Together with reference TRBV5-1 and TRBJ1-1, the CDR3 gives the full variable domain: KAGVTQTPRYLIKTRGQQVTLSCSPISGHRSVSWYQQTPGQGLQFLFEYFSETQRNKGNFPGRFSGRQFSNSRSEMNVSTLELGDSALYLCASSPGGASNTEAFFGQGTRLTVV.

CDR3 sequence reads: CASSPVGAVIYEQYF. CDR3 bases: TGCGCCAGCAGCCCGGTGGGGGCGGTGATCTACGAGCAGTACTTC. The rearrangement links TRBV5-1 to TRBJ2-7; D may be TRBD1 (6 bases). V dropped 4 bases and J dropped 3 bases, with 17 bases sitting between them. CDR1 is SGHRS and CDR2 is YFSETQ in the germline V gene. This CDR3 spans 15 amino acids.

V gene TRBV5-3 combines with J gene TRBJ1-6; 9 positions agree with TRBD1. TRBV5-3 is reported as an ORF; its role is uncertain. This CDR3 spans 18 amino acids. Trimming removed 5 bases from V and 5 bases from J; junction bases left unmatched: 14. DNA of the CDR3: TGTGCCAGAAGGACCGGGACAGGGTACGAAACGGATAATTCACCCCTCCACTTT. Its protein is CARRTGTGYETDNSPLHF.

V gene TRBV18 combines with J gene TRBJ2-7; TRBD2 matches at 15 bases. The CDR3 totals 15 residues. Germline CDR1 reads KGHSH; CDR2 reads LQKENI. The ends lost 1 base at V and 7 bases at J; junction bases unmatched: 2. Here the CDR3 DNA reads TGTGCCAGCTCACCACTCGGACTAGCGGGAGGGGAGCAGTACTTC. Translation gives CASSPLGLAGGEQYF.

The gene calls are TRBV10-3 and TRBJ2-2; 7 nucleotides match TRBD1. Germline values: CDR1 ENHRY, CDR2 SYGVKD. The CDR3 consists of 15 residues. V trimming: 2 bases; J trimming: 5 bases; junction bases outside the gene matches: 5. DNA of the CDR3: TGTGCCATCAGTGAGACAGGGGAAGATACCGGGGAGCTGTTTTTT. It yields the protein CAISETGEDTGELFF.

The V and J genes are TRBV10-1 and TRBJ1-1; no clear D. Deletions cut 5 bases from V and 3 bases from J, with 10 bases between. This CDR3 contains 13 residues. CDR1 and CDR2 from the germline V gene are WNHNN and SYGVQD (reference sequence). CDR3 residues: CASSPQVYTEAFF. In nucleotides, the CDR3 is TGCGCCAGCAGTCCCCAGGTCTACACTGAAGCTTTCTTT.

The genes are TRBV7-9 and TRBJ2-1; 9 nucleotides line up with TRBD1. J gave up 7 bases and V 4 bases, and 11 bases lay outside the gene matches. CDR3 length: 16 amino acids. Germline CDR1 SEHNR, CDR2 FQNEAQ (reference sequence). This chain's CDR3 is CASSSTGTGRRNEQFF. Written as DNA, the CDR3 is TGTGCCAGCAGCTCAACCGGGACAGGGAGGCGAAATGAGCAGTTCTTC.

The chain carries TRBV6-6 and TRBJ1-2; unclear D gene. CDR3 length: 13 amino acids. Germline-derived CDR1 and CDR2 are MNHNY and SVGAGI (reference sequence). Trimming stripped 7 bases from V and 3 bases from J, with 12 bases between. The CDR3 region is CASTPDGDYGYTF. The CDR3 nucleotides are TGTGCCAGCACTCCGGACGGGGACTATGGCTACACCTTC.

This clone was detected once. The same CDR3 also results from other DNA sequences found in this sample. The chain carries TRBV7-2 and TRBJ2-7; 9 bases map to TRBD1. The CDR3 runs 15 residues. After removal of 5 bases from V and 0 bases from J, the junction contained 5 bases not matched to a gene. Germline V gives CDR1 SGHTA, CDR2 FQGNSA. The DNA for the CDR3 is TGTGCCAGCAGCCCAGGGACAGGGCGCTCCTACGAGCAGTACTTC. This encodes CASSPGTGRSYEQYF. Full variable domain (outside the CDR3, taken from reference TRBV7-2 and TRBJ2-7): GAGVSQSPSNKVTEKGKDVELRCDPISGHTALYWYRQSLGQGLEFLIYFQGNSAPDKSGLPSDRFSAERTGGSVSTLTIQRTQQEDSAVYLCASSPGTGRSYEQYFGPGTRLTVT.

This clone was picked up a small number of times. The rearrangement uses TRBV21-1 and TRBJ2-3; the table names TRBD2, a call not compared with the DNA. TRBV21-1 is assigned pseudogene status. This CDR3 spans 17 amino acids. CDR3 loop: CASSKAEGGSPTDTQYF. The CDR3, as DNA: TGTGCCAGCAGCAAAGCGGAAGGCGGGAGCCCCACAGATACGCAGTATTTT.

The rearrangement links TRBV5-5 to TRBJ2-2; 14 nucleotides match TRBD2. This CDR3 region has 17 residues. Germline CDR1 and CDR2: SGHKS and YYEKEE (reference sequence). Losses at the gene ends were 2 bases for V and 4 bases for J; bases not matched to a gene: 4. CDR3 sequence reads: CASSFPTSGRVTGELFF. CDR3 sequence (DNA): TGTGCCAGCAGCTTCCCGACTAGCGGGAGGGTCACCGGGGAGCTGTTTTTT.

The J gene is TRBJ2-3, the V gene TRBV9; the match to TRBD2 covers 9 bases. This CDR3 contains 16 residues. V gave up 4 bases and J gave up 0 bases; unmatched junction bases: 6. Germline V gives CDR1 SGDLS, CDR2 YYNGEE. CDR3: CASSLRTSASTDTQYF. In DNA form, the CDR3 reads TGTGCCAGCAGCTTGCGGACTAGCGCTAGCACAGATACGCAGTATTTT.

The chain uses TRBV6-2 or TRBV6-3 and TRBJ2-3; TRBD2 matches 7 bases. The V gene end was trimmed by 2 bases and the J gene end by 2 bases; junction bases not matched to a gene: 7. The length of the CDR3 is 16 residues. The germline gives CDR1 MNHEY, CDR2 SVGEGT. CDR3 region: CASSYPSGKFTDTQYF. The CDR3 region has the DNA TGTGCCAGCAGTTACCCGAGCGGGAAGTTCACAGATACGCAGTATTTT.

The chain uses TRBV11-2 and TRBJ2-7; no firm D call. Germline V gives CDR1 SGHAT, CDR2 FQNNGV. The CDR3 loop spans 13 amino acids. V was pared by 1 base and J by 3 bases, with 7 bases between. CDR3 sequence (DNA): TGTGCCAGCAGCTTAGCAGGTAACTACGAGCAGTACTTC. It codes for CASSLAGNYEQYF.

This clone was recorded a few times. V is TRBV7-9 and J is TRBJ2-7; D unresolved. CDR3 length: 13 amino acids. The germline V and J ends were trimmed by 4 bases and 5 bases, with 12 bases remaining between them. From germline, CDR1 is SEHNR and CDR2 FQNEAQ (reference sequence). CDR3 sequence (DNA): TGTGCCAGCAGCTCTCCCCTCGCGGACGAGCAGTACTTC. Residues: CASSSPLADEQYF. Full variable domain (outside the CDR3, taken from reference TRBV7-9 and TRBJ2-7): DTGVSQNPRHKITKRGQNVTFRCDPISEHNRLYWYRQTLGQGPEFLTYFQNEAQLEKSRLLSDRFSAERPKGSFSTLEIQRTEQGDSAMYLCASSSPLADEQYFGPGTRLTVT.

The chain links TRBV12-3 or TRBV12-4 to TRBJ1-2; TRBD1 matches at 10 bases. Losses at the gene ends were 6 bases for V and 7 bases for J; bases not matched to a gene: 5. The CDR3 is made up of 13 amino acids. This CDR3 is CASRRQGAGGYTF. The CDR3, as DNA: TGTGCCAGCAGAAGACAGGGGGCGGGTGGCTACACCTTC.

The gene calls are TRBV25-1 and TRBJ2-7; 10 bases align to TRBD1. V gave up 5 bases and J gave up 7 bases; unmatched junction bases: 11. Germline values: CDR1 MGHDK, CDR2 SYGVNS. The CDR3 is 15 residues long. CDR3 residues: CASSPTGTGVGEQYF. CDR3 nucleotides: TGTGCCAGCAGTCCCACCGGGACAGGGGTGGGGGAGCAGTACTTC.

The chain recombines TRBV7-2 with TRBJ1-2; D perhaps matches TRBD1 (6 bases). Per germline, CDR1 SGHTA and CDR2 FQGNSA. Trimming stripped 5 bases from V and 11 bases from J, with 21 bases between. The CDR3 loop spans 14 amino acids. This chain's CDR3 is CASSHRDTDLGYTF. Here the CDR3 DNA reads TGTGCCAGCAGCCATCGGGACACCGATCTGGGGTACACCTTC.

This chain links TRBV4-2 with TRBJ2-3, with D maybe TRBD2 (5 bases). The CDR3 is made up of 15 amino acids. Germline V gene sequence: CDR1 LGHNA, CDR2 YNFKEQ. V dropped 1 base and J dropped 4 bases, with 12 bases sitting between them. CDR3 in amino acids: CASSQVEGTADTQYF. CDR3 nucleotide sequence: TGTGCCAGCAGCCAAGTTGAGGGAACCGCAGATACGCAGTATTTT.